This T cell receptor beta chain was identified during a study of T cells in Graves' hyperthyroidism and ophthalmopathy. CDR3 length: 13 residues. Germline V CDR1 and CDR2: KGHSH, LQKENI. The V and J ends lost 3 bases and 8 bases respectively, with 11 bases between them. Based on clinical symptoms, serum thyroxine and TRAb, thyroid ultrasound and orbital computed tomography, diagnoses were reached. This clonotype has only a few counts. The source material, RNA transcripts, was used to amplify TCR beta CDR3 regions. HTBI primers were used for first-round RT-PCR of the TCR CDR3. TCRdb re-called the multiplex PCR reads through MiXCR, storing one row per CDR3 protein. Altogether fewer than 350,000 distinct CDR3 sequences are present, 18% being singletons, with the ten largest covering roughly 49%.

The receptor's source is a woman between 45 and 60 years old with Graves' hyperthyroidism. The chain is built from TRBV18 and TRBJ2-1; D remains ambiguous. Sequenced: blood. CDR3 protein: CASSPVGFDEQFF. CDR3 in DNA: TGTGCCAGCTCACCGGTGGGGTTCGATGAGCAGTTCTTC.